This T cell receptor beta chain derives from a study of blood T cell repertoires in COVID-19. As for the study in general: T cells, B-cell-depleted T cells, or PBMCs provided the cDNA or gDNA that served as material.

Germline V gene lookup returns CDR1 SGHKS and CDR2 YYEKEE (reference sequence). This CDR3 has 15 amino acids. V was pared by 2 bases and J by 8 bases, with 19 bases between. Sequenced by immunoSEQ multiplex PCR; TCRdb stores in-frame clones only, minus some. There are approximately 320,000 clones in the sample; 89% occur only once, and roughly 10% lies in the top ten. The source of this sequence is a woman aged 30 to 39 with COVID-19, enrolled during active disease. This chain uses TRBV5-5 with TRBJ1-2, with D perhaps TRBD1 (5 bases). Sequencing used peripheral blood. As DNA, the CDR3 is TGTGCCAGCAGCTTATCCCCGGGAGACGGGGGGGGCTACACCTTC. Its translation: CASSLSPGDGGGYTF.